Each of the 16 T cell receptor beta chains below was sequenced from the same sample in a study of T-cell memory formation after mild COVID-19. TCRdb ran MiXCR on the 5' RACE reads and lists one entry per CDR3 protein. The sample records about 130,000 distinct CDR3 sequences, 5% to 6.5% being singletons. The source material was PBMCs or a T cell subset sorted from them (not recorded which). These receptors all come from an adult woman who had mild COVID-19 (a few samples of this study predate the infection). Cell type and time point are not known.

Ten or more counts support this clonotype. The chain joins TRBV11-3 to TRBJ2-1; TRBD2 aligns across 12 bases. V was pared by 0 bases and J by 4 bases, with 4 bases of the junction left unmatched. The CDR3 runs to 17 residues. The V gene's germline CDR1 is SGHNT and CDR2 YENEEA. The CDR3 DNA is TGTGCCAGCAGCTTAGATCTGGGACTAGCGGGTTACAATGAGCAGTTCTTC. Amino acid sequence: CASSLDLGLAGYNEQFF.

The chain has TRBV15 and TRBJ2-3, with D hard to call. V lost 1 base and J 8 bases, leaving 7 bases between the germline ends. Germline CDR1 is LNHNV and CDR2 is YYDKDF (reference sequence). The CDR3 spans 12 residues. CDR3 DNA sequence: TGTGCCACCAGCAGAGCTCGGGTTACGCAGTATTTT. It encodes CATSRARVTQYF.

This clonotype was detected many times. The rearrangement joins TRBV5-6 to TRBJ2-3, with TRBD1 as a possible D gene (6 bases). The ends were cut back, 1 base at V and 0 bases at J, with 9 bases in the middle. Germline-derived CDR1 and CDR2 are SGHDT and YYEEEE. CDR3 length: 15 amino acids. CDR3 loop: CASSLFGQSTDTQYF. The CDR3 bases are TGTGCCAGCAGCTTGTTCGGACAGAGCACAGATACGCAGTATTTT.

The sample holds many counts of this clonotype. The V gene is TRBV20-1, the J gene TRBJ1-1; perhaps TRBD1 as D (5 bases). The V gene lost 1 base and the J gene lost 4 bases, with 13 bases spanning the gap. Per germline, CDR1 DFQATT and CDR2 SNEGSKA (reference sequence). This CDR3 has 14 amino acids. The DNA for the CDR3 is TGCAGTGCTAGAGGAGGGGCTCGGGGCACTGAAGCTTTCTTT. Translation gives CSARGGARGTEAFF.

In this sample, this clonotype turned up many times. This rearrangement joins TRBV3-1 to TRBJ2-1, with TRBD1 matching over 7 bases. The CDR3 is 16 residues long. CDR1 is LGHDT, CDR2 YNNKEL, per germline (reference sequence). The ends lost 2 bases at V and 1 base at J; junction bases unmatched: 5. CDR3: CASSQPGQRSYNEQFF. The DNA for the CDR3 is TGTGCCAGCAGCCAACCGGGACAGAGGTCCTACAATGAGCAGTTCTTC.

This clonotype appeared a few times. The CDR3 sequence is CASSTTGVDEQYF. The CDR3 nucleotides are TGCGCCAGCAGCACTACAGGGGTGGACGAGCAGTACTTC. The V gene is TRBV5-1, the J gene TRBJ2-7; 7 bases map to TRBD1. Germline-derived CDR1 and CDR2 are SGHRS and YFSETQ. The CDR3 totals 13 residues. The junction had 6 bases not matched to a gene; V was cut back by 4 bases and J by 5 bases.

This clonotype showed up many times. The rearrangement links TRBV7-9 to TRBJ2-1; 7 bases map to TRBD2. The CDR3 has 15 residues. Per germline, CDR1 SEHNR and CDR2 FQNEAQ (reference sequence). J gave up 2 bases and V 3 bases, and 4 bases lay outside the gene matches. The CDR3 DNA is TGTGCCAGCAGCTTGGAGAGCGGGGCCTACAATGAGCAGTTCTTC. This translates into CASSLESGAYNEQFF.

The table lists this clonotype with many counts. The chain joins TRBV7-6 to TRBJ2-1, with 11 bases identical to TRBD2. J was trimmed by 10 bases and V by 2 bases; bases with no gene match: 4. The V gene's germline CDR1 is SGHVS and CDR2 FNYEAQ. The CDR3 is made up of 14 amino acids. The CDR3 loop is CASSLTSGRTEQFF. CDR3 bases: TGTGCCAGCAGCTTAACTAGCGGGAGAACGGAGCAGTTCTTC.

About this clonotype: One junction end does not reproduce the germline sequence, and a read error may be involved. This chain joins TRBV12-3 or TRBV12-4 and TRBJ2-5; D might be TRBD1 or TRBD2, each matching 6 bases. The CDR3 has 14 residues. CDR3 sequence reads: CASGLADRKETQYF. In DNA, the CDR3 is TGTGCCAGCGGTTTAGCGGACAGAAAAGAGACCCAGTACTTC.

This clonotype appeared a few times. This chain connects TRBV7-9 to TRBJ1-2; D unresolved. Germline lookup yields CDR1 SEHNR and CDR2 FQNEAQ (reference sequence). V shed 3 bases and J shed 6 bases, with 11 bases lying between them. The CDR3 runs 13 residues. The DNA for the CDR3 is TGTGCCAGCAGCTTGCGGGGAATCGATGGCTACACCTTC. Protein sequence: CASSLRGIDGYTF. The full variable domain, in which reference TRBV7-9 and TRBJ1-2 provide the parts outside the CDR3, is DTGVSQNPRHKITKRGQNVTFRCDPISEHNRLYWYRQTLGQGPEFLTYFQNEAQLEKSRLLSDRFSAERPKGSFSTLEIQRTEQGDSAMYLCASSLRGIDGYTFGSGTRLTVV.

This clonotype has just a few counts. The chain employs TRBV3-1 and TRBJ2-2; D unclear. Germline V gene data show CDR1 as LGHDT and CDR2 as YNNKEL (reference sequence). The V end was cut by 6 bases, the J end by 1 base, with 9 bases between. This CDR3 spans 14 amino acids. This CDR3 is CASRATGNTGELFF. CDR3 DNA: TGTGCCAGCAGGGCTACGGGGAACACCGGGGAGCTGTTTTTT.

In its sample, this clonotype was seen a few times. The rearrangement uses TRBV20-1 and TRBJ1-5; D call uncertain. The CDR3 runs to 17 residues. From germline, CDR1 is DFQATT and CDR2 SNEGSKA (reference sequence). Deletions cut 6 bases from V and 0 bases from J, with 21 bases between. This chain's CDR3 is CSASRDFSGGSNQPQHF. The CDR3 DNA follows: TGCAGTGCGAGCCGAGACTTCTCAGGTGGTAGCAATCAGCCCCAGCATTTT.

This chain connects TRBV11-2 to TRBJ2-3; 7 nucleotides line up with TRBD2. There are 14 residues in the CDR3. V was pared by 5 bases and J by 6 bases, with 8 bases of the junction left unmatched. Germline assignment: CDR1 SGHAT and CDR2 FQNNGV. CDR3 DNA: TGTGCCAGCAGCCCAGCTTTAGCGGGCGATACGCAGTATTTT. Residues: CASSPALAGDTQYF. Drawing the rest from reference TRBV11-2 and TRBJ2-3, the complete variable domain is EAGVAQSPRYKIIEKRQSVAFWCNPISGHATLYWYQQILGQGPKLLIQFQNNGVVDDSQLPKDRFSAERLKGVDSTLKIQPAKLEDSAVYLCASSPALAGDTQYFGPGTRLTVL.

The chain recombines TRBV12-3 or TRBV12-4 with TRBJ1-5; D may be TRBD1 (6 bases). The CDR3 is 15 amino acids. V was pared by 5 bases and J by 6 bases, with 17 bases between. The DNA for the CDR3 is TGTGCCAGCAGTCCCCCGGGGGGCCGGAGTCAGCCCCAGCATTTT. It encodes CASSPPGGRSQPQHF.

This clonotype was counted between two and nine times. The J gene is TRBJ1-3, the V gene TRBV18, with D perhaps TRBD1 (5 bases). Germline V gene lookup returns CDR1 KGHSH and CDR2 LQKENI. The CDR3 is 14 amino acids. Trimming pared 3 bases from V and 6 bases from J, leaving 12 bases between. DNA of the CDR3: TGTGCCAGCTCACCGGGACCCAAAAAAAACACCATATATTTT. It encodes CASSPGPKKNTIYF. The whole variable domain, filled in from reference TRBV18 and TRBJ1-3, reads NAGVMQNPRHLVRRRGQEARLRCSPMKGHSHVYWYRQLPEEGLKFMVYLQKENIIDESGMPKERFSAEFPKEGPSILRIQQVVRGDSAAYFCASSPGPKKNTIYFGEGSWLTVV.

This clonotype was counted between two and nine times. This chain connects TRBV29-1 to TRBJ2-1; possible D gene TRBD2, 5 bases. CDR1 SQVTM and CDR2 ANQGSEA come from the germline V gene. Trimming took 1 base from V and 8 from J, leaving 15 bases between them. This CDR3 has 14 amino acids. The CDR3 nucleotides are TGCAGCGTTGAAGCTTGGAGCGGATGGCATGAGCAGTTCTTC. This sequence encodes CSVEAWSGWHEQFF.